The clone carrying this T cell receptor (beta chain) was counted many times. This entry belongs to a study of CDR3 diversity in severe acne. With V trimmed by 2 bases and J by 7 bases, 2 bases remained unmatched. Germline-derived CDR1 and CDR2 are MGHRA and YSYEKL. This CDR3 region has 14 residues. TCRdb itself ran the PCR reads through MiXCR, one entry per CDR3 protein. The profile shows about 100,000 distinct CDR3 sequences, about half of them singletons. V gene TRBV4-1 combines with J gene TRBJ2-1, with TRBD2 identical over 10 bases. The clonotype comes from a male donor with acne. The material sequenced was blood. This CDR3 reads CASSQLAGVNEQFF. In DNA, the CDR3 is TGCGCCAGCAGCCAACTAGCGGGGGTGAATGAGCAGTTCTTC.